A single sample is the source of the 13 T cell receptor beta chains below, sequenced in a study of CD8+CD57+ T cells in acquired aplastic anemia. The study profiled TCR beta VDJ and CDR3 using genomic DNA as template. One entry per CDR3 protein results from TCRdb running MiXCR on the reads. The profile covers 160,000 or so distinct CDR3 sequences, with over 55% appearing a single time and under 60% taken by the ten largest. Sequenced patients had shown CD8+CD57+ cell expansion by flow cytometry. The sample taken for sequencing was sorted CD4+, CD8+, or CD8+CD57+ T cells (not recorded which) from PBMCs. These receptors were obtained from a human donor with aplastic anemia.

The chain uses TRBV19 and TRBJ1-3; no clear D gene. This CDR3 comprises 13 residues. V shed 10 bases and J shed 4 bases, with 14 bases lying between them. Per the germline V gene, CDR1 is LNHDA and CDR2 is SQIVND (reference sequence). For the CDR3, the DNA is TGTGCCACCCACCGGTCCCAGGGAAACACCATATATTTT. Amino acids: CATHRSQGNTIYF.

This clonotype was seen a few times. The V gene is TRBV20-1, the J gene TRBJ2-5; D remains unclear. V lost 3 bases to trimming and J lost 0 bases, with 11 bases between them. Per the germline V gene, CDR1 is DFQATT and CDR2 is SNEGSKA (reference sequence). This CDR3 spans 14 amino acids. In nucleotides, the CDR3 is TGCAGTGCTAGCGTCGGCCAGTACCAAGAGACCCAGTACTTC. Amino acid sequence: CSASVGQYQETQYF.

The chain couples TRBV19 to TRBJ1-1; D uncertain. With 4 bases removed from V and 1 base from J, the gap between germline ends came to 7 bases. This CDR3 comprises 13 residues. Germline V gene data show CDR1 as LNHDA and CDR2 as SQIVND (reference sequence). The CDR3 reads CASSKEGNTEAFF. The CDR3 coding sequence is TGTGCCAGTAGTAAGGAGGGGAACACTGAAGCTTTCTTT.

This chain uses TRBV7-2 with TRBJ2-5; no definite D call. CDR1 is SGHTA and CDR2 is FQGNSA in the germline V gene. The CDR3 totals 17 residues. The germline V and J ends were trimmed by 6 bases and 2 bases, with 22 bases remaining between them. The CDR3, as DNA: TGTGCCAGCAGTCGCCAGCCCTTCAAGCTGATGCAAGAGACCCAGTACTTC. It is translated as CASSRQPFKLMQETQYF.

This chain joins TRBV12-3 or TRBV12-4 and TRBJ2-7, with a possible D match to TRBD1 (6 bases). This CDR3 is built from 15 residues. The V end lost 5 bases, the J end lost 3 bases, and 17 bases lay between the germline ends. CDR3 sequence (DNA): TGTGCCAGCAGTCTCCAGGGGCTAGGGGGCTACGAGCAGTACTTC. This sequence encodes CASSLQGLGGYEQYF.

This clonotype showed up just a few times. The CDR3 is CASSLTESSYNEQFF. For the CDR3, the DNA is TGTGCCAGCAGCTTGACGGAGAGCTCCTACAATGAGCAGTTCTTC. The rearrangement links TRBV7-9 to TRBJ2-1; no definite D call. Germline V gene data show CDR1 as SEHNR and CDR2 as FQNEAQ (reference sequence). V was clipped by 3 bases and J by 0 bases, with 9 bases between them. The CDR3 covers 15 residues.

The chain is built from TRBV6-5 and TRBJ1-1; TRBD1 might be the D (5 bases). This CDR3 is 15 amino acids long. V was clipped by 2 bases and J by 1 base, with 11 bases between them. Germline loops: CDR1 MNHEY, CDR2 SVGAGI. The CDR3 DNA sequence: TGTGCCAGCAGTTACGTGGGGCGGGGGAACACTGAAGCTTTCTTT. It encodes CASSYVGRGNTEAFF.

The gene calls are TRBV6-2 or TRBV6-3 and TRBJ2-1; TRBD1 might be the D (5 bases). V was shortened by 2 bases and J by 10 bases, with 12 bases between the two germline ends. The CDR3 runs 13 residues. Germline V gives CDR1 MNHEY, CDR2 SVGEGT. CDR3: CASSYRRVEEQFF. CDR3 sequence (DNA): TGTGCCAGCAGTTACCGCAGGGTCGAGGAGCAGTTCTTC.

With respect to this clonotype: The junction departs from germline at one end; a sequencing error may be responsible. The rearrangement joins TRBV20-1 to TRBJ2-1; 7 bases line up with TRBD1. Germline CDR1 and CDR2: DFQATT and SNEGSKA (reference sequence). The CDR3 has 16 residues. CDR3 residues: CSATAITGDLYNEQLF. As DNA, the CDR3 is TGCAGTGCTACCGCGATAACAGGGGACCTGTACAATGAGCAGCTCTTC.

As to this clonotype: The junction does not match germline at one end; this may be a read error. The DNA for the CDR3 is TGTGCCAGCAATGAAATTGGGGCAGCCTACGAGCAGTACTTC. It codes for CASNEIGAAYEQYF. The J gene is TRBJ2-7, the V gene TRBV2; D might be TRBD1 (5 bases). From germline, CDR1 is SNHLY and CDR2 FYNNEI. CDR3 length equals 14 residues.

V is TRBV12-3 or TRBV12-4 and J is TRBJ1-2; D is undetermined. Trimming shortened V by 2 bases and J by 3 bases, and 13 bases separated the two germline ends. The CDR3 extends over 15 amino acids. This CDR3 reads CASSLSSLAHYGYTF. CDR3 sequence (DNA): TGTGCCAGCAGTTTAAGCTCGCTAGCTCACTATGGCTACACCTTC.

This sequence joins TRBV24-1 and TRBJ1-5, with a possible D match to TRBD1 (5 bases). This CDR3 is 14 amino acids long. V dropped 2 bases and J dropped 4 bases, with 8 bases sitting between them. The V gene's germline CDR1 is KGHDR and CDR2 SFDVKD. This CDR3 reads CATSDSGGNQPQHF. The CDR3 coding sequence is TGTGCCACCAGTGATTCCGGGGGAAATCAGCCCCAGCATTTT.

The V gene is TRBV2, the J gene TRBJ2-3, with 8 bases matching TRBD1. CDR1 and CDR2 from the germline V gene are SNHLY and FYNNEI. V lost 6 bases and J lost 1; bases outside the gene matches: 3. The CDR3 consists of 14 residues. The CDR3 sequence is CASSQDRGTDTQYF. As DNA, the CDR3 is TGTGCCAGCAGCCAGGACAGGGGCACAGATACGCAGTATTTT.